This TCR beta chain was captured in a study of a mutant IDH1 vaccine in newly diagnosed glioma (dated by TCRdb to about 2021). Broadly, across the study: Vaccination began 4-6 weeks after radiotherapy alone, or alongside temozolomide cycles in the chemotherapy-containing groups. Prior to enrollment, patients had been given standard therapy consisting of radiotherapy alone, temozolomide alone, or radiochemotherapy with temozolomide, with the combination given to most patients. The roughly 33 treated patients were about 60% male and around 40% female, with a mean age of approximately 38 years. The week-35 safety follow-up was designated visit V12, and the week-47 end of study was designated visit V13. Peripheral blood was collected at six visits: V03 (baseline), V05, V07, V10, V12 and V13. Longitudinal TCRB deep sequencing was done for 25 treated patients, wherever samples were available for exploratory analyses.

Library generation was performed with the immunoSEQ multiplex PCR assay. Following the manufacturer's protocol, the hsTCRB Kit was used to amplify rearranged TCR beta chain sequences. TCRB libraries were sequenced on an Illumina MiSeq. The published analysis was carried out like this. The kit vendor's proprietary platform handled demultiplexing, trimming and gene mapping. The immuneACCESS repertoire file appears here via TCRdb, limited to in-frame rearrangements. These files lack a portion of the clones; in checked studies, under half of the deficit traces to unresolved V genes, and the cause of the others is not known. V and J calls and clone size are given by that table; D and trimming were obtained from the DNA. This sample comprises 34,000 or so clones, over 65% of them detected only once. Clones ranked in the top ten supply roughly 12% of the sample. Study-wide conclusions, independent of this receptor: It was noted by the authors that analyses of patient blood samples could not be reproduced owing to sample limitations. Across multiple MHC alleles, vaccine-induced immune responses were seen in more than 90% of patients. Selection of PBMC samples for TCRB deep sequencing was based on availability. Pseudoprogression appeared unrelated to alterations in the top peripheral T cell clonotypes detected by TCRB sequencing.

Per the germline V gene, MNHEY is the CDR1 and SVGAGI is the CDR2. The CDR3 holds 16 amino acids from the cysteine to the phenylalanine. This entry keeps only the CDR3 DNA: 48 bases, framed from base 1. From V the trimming removes 0 bases and from J it removes 11 bases, while the gene matches leave 6 bases of the junction unaccounted for. The time point tag for this specimen amounts to: week 35, safety follow-up. Every vaccine dose consisted of 300 ug of a 20-mer mutant IDH1 peptide in Montanide, administered subcutaneously together with topical imiquimod. Patients received eight vaccinations in weeks 1, 3, 5, 7, 11, 15, 19 and 23, corresponding to visits V03 through V10. Donors had newly diagnosed WHO grade 3 or 4 IDH1-mutant astrocytomas with loss of nuclear ATRX. The samples were drawn from NOA16, a multicentre, single-arm, open-label phase I trial in Germany that tested a mutant IDH1 peptide vaccine in humans for the first time. Genomic DNA for TCRB sequencing was isolated from EDTA blood with the DNeasy Blood and Tissue Kit.

Remarks on this clone: The antigen it recognizes is unknown. Base qualities are not provided; no much larger clone lies one nucleotide away.

The receptor was derived from a woman aged 40 to 50 with glioma. The V and J genes are TRBV6-5 and TRBJ1-6, with 11 middle bases fitting TRBD1. Source: PBMCs, taken from a glioma patient whose treatment included an IDH1 peptide vaccine. Read as DNA, the sequence is TGTGCCAGCAGTTACTCAGGGACAGGGGGACTGGCACCCCTCCACTTT. Translation gives CASSYSGTGGLAPLHF.